Listed below are T cell receptor beta chains from one sample, sequenced in a study of brain T cells in children with intractable seizures. Sequenced by immunoSEQ multiplex PCR; TCRdb stores in-frame clones only, minus some. The data contain about 80,000 clones, 91% of them seen just once; the ten biggest clones take up around 24%. Sequenced material: peripheral blood, taken at surgery. The receptors stem from a girl aged 2-15 years with Rasmussen encephalitis and intractable seizures. Both conserved end residues are part of each CDR3. A D gene is named only where the DNA matches it firmly. Not every row has a clone size; where given, it reads once, few, many or a size class.

TRBJ2-1 TRBV30 - - TGTGCCTGGGGAATTGACAATGAGCAGTTCTTC CAWGIDNEQFF
TRBJ2-3 TRBV7-9 - - TGTGCCAGCAGCTCACCCAGGGGAGGCACAGATACGCAGTATTTT CASSSPRGGTDTQYF
TRBJ2-7 TRBV18 TRBD1 - TGTGCCAGCTCACCGACGGACAGGGGGAGGTACGAGCAGTACTTC CASSPTDRGRYEQYF
TRBJ1-5 TRBV2 - - TGTGCCAGCAGTGGGGGGGATCAGCCCCAGCATTTT CASSGGDQPQHF
TRBJ2-2 TRBV5-4 - - TGTGCCAGCAGCTTGGGTTGGCTCCAAGGGGCCGGGGAGCTGTTTTTT CASSLGWLQGAGELFF
TRBJ1-4 TRBV6-5 TRBD1 - TGTGCCAGCAGAGACAGGGTGGGGGATGAAAAACTGTTTTTT CASRDRVGDEKLFF
TRBJ1-2 TRBV7-3 - - TGTGCCAGCAGCTTACAAAATGGCTACACCTTC CASSLQNGYTF
TRBJ1-2 TRBV11-2 - - TGTGCCAGCATTCTTAATAGGGGAGCTGGCTACACCTTC CASILNRGAGYTF
TRBJ2-5 TRBV5-4 - - TGTGCCAGCAGCCCCCCGGGGAGCCAAGAGACCCAGTACTTC CASSPPGSQETQYF
TRBJ1-1 TRBV29-1 - - TGCAGCGTTCAGAGGGTTTCTGAAGCTTTCTTT CSVQRVSEAFF
TRBJ1-4 TRBV15 TRBD1 - TGTGCCACCAGCAGGGACAGGGGGAGTGAAAAACTGTTTTTT CATSRDRGSEKLFF
TRBJ2-2 TRBV27 - - TGTGCCAGCAGTTTACAGGGAGTCGGGGAGCTGTTTTTT CASSLQGVGELFF
TRBJ2-7 TRBV20-1 - - TGCAGTGCTAGAGCGGGCTACGAGCAGTACTTC CSARAGYEQYF
TRBJ2-5 TRBV24-1 - - TGTGCCACCAGTGACCCCCTCAACAGTGAAGAGACCCAGTACTTC CATSDPLNSEETQYF
TRBJ2-7 TRBV4-1 TRBD1 - TGCGCCAGCAGCCATCCGACAGGGAATCGGGCCTACGAGCAGTACTTC CASSHPTGNRAYEQYF
TRBJ2-2 TRBV27 - - TGTGCCAGCAGTTTGCGGACGGCCGGGGAGCTGTTTTTT CASSLRTAGELFF
TRBJ2-7 TRBV11-2 TRBD2 - TGTGCCAGCAGCTTAGAAGGACTAGCGGCGGGGCGCTACGAGCAGTACTTC CASSLEGLAAGRYEQYF
TRBJ2-7 TRBV5-6 - - TGTGCCAGCAGCTTTACGGACCGATTACCCTACGAGCAGTACTTC CASSFTDRLPYEQYF
TRBJ2-1 TRBV27 - - TGTGCCAGCAGTATTAGGACTACAAGCTCCTACAATGAGCAGTTCTTC CASSIRTTSSYNEQFF
TRBJ2-7 TRBV2 TRBD1 once TGTGCCAGCAGTTCACAGGGGGCGAGCTCCTACGAGCAGTACTTC CASSSQGASSYEQYF
TRBJ2-1 TRBV7-3 TRBD1 once TGTGCCAGCAGCTTAAATGGGGACAGCTACAATGAGCAGTTCTTC CASSLNGDSYNEQFF
TRBJ2-3 TRBV28 - - TGTGCCAGCGACGCTACTAGCACAGATACGCAGTATTTT CASDATSTDTQYF
TRBJ1-6 TRBV2 - few TGTGCCAGCAGTAACCCTACGTCAGGGGATGGCTCACCCCTCCACTTT CASSNPTSGDGSPLHF
TRBJ2-7 TRBV15 - - TGTGCCACCAGCAGAGTACCCGGGACGGGGAGCCCCGAGCAGTACTTC CATSRVPGTGSPEQYF
TRBJ1-2 TRBV7-9 TRBD1 - TGTGCCAGCAGCTTAGCGCTGACAGGGGGAGTGGATGGCTACACCTTC CASSLALTGGVDGYTF
TRBJ2-7 TRBV5-5 - - TGTGCCAGCAGCTTGGAAGACCTCTACGAGCAGTACTTC CASSLEDLYEQYF
TRBJ2-4 TRBV2 - - TGTGCCAGCCGGGCCGATATAGCCAAAAACATTCAGTACTTC CASRADIAKNIQYF
TRBJ2-7 TRBV11-3 - - TGTGCCAGCAGCTTACGGGAGAGTAGAGGGCACGAGCAGTACTTC CASSLRESRGHEQYF
TRBJ1-6 TRBV7-9 TRBD1 - TGTGCCAGCAGCTTCGCCCGACAGGGCGATTCACCCCTCCACTTT CASSFARQGDSPLHF
TRBJ1-6 TRBV19 TRBD1 once TGTGCCAGTAGTATGGGGACAGGGAATTCACCCCTCCACTTT CASSMGTGNSPLHF
TRBJ2-2 TRBV21-1 - - TGTGCCAGCAGCCAGACCGGACTAGCGGGAGTCTGCACCGGGGAGCTGTTTTTT CASSQTGLAGVCTGELFF
TRBJ1-5 TRBV28 - - TGTGCCAGCACCAGGAAAGGGGCCTGGGATAGCAATCAGCCCCAGCATTTT CASTRKGAWDSNQPQHF
TRBJ1-2 TRBV9 TRBD1 once TGTGCCAGCAGCCCTCGGGACAGCTATGGCTACACCTTC CASSPRDSYGYTF
TRBJ1-2 TRBV6-6 - - TGTGCCAGCAGTTCCAACACTAACTATGGCTACACCTTC CASSSNTNYGYTF
TRBJ2-7 TRBV30 - - TGTGCCTGGGGTCGGACAGACTACGAGCAGTACTTC CAWGRTDYEQYF
TRBJ2-1 TRBV6-5 TRBD2 - TGTGCCAGCAGTTACTTGACCCCAGCGGGAGCAGATGAGCAGTTCTTC CASSYLTPAGADEQFF
TRBJ2-1 TRBV10-1 - once TGCGCCAGCAGTGAGGGGGCCGGCTACAATGAGCAGTTCTTC CASSEGAGYNEQFF